This TCR beta chain was recovered during a study of T cell responses to AZD1222 COVID-19 vaccine. Germline values: CDR1 SNHLY, CDR2 FYNNEI. With 4 bases clipped from V and 6 bases from J, the junction kept 15 bases outside the gene matches. This CDR3 spans 17 amino acids. Profiling relied on immunoSEQ multiplex PCR, and the TCRdb table lists in-frame clones only, not all of them. This sample has 60,000 to 70,000 clones, with roughly 85% found just once. The sample in question was peripheral blood, obtained on day 0 of AZD1222 vaccination. The chain employs TRBV2 and TRBJ2-7; 10 bases match TRBD1. The clonotype was recovered from an adult in good health. CDR3 in amino acids: CASSATVIRDRGSEQYF. In DNA, the CDR3 is TGTGCCAGCAGTGCTACTGTCATCCGGGACAGGGGATCCGAGCAGTACTTC. Together with reference TRBV2 and TRBJ2-7, the CDR3 gives the full variable domain: EPEVTQTPSHQVTQMGQEVILRCVPISNHLYFYWYRQILGQKVEFLVSFYNNEISEKSEIFDDQFSVERPDGSNFTLKIRSTKLEDSAMYFCASSATVIRDRGSEQYFGPGTRLTVT.